The clone carrying this TCR beta chain was counted between two and nine times. Its antigen is as yet unknown. The data derive from a study of T-cell memory formation after mild COVID-19. Study-wide results and limits: Contracting clones localized mainly to CM and EM when CD4+ and mainly to EMRA when CD8+. Confirmation of SARS-CoV-2 specificity was lacking for second-wave clones peaking day 37.

Employing constant-segment primers, 5'RACE generated TCR alpha and TCR beta cDNA libraries bearing sample barcodes and UMIs. TCRdb ran MiXCR on the 5' RACE reads and lists one entry per CDR3 protein. Of about 470,000 distinct CDR3 sequences in the sample, 18% are singletons; the top ten hold around 12%. Germline values: CDR1 SGHRS, CDR2 YFSETQ. This CDR3 spans 16 amino acids. The J segment lost 0 bases and the V segment lost 4 bases, leaving 7 bases of the junction unmatched. The chain couples TRBV5-1 to TRBJ2-1, with 7 bases lining up with TRBD2. The receptor was isolated from an adult woman who had mild COVID-19 (a few samples of this study predate the infection). Cell type and time point are not known. The sample consisted of PBMCs or a T cell subset sorted from them (not recorded which). The CDR3: CASSKTSASSYNEQFF. The CDR3 region has the DNA TGCGCCAGCAGCAAAACTAGCGCAAGCTCCTACAATGAGCAGTTCTTC.